The entry below describes one T cell receptor (beta chain). The antigen is unknown. Generated by immunoSEQ multiplex PCR, the TCRdb table keeps only in-frame clones and is missing some. In the table there are approximately 50,000 clones, over 90% of which are singletons. The data were obtained in a study of OX40 agonist ivuxolimab in advanced cancers. Background on the study: Cohort: 65% to 90% men, mean age about 62, aged roughly 23 to 90. Partial responses were achieved by three patients, of whom one had hepatocellular carcinoma and two had cutaneous melanoma. Study-wide points: Averaging showed that CD8+ T cells had more expanded clones than CD4+ did.

CDR3 length equals 17 residues. With 1 base removed from V and 2 bases from J, the gap between germline ends came to 15 bases. In germline, CDR1 is MGHRA, CDR2 YSYEKL. Here the sequenced sample was CD4+ or CD8+ T cells sorted from blood, taken in a trial of the OX40 agonist ivuxolimab. The chain links TRBV4-1 to TRBJ1-3; D uncertain. The source is an adult with an advanced solid tumor such as melanoma, head and neck, liver or kidney cancer. CDR3: CASSQVASTLAGNTIYF. CDR3 nucleotides: TGCGCCAGCAGCCAAGTGGCATCAACCCTGGCTGGAAACACCATATATTTT.